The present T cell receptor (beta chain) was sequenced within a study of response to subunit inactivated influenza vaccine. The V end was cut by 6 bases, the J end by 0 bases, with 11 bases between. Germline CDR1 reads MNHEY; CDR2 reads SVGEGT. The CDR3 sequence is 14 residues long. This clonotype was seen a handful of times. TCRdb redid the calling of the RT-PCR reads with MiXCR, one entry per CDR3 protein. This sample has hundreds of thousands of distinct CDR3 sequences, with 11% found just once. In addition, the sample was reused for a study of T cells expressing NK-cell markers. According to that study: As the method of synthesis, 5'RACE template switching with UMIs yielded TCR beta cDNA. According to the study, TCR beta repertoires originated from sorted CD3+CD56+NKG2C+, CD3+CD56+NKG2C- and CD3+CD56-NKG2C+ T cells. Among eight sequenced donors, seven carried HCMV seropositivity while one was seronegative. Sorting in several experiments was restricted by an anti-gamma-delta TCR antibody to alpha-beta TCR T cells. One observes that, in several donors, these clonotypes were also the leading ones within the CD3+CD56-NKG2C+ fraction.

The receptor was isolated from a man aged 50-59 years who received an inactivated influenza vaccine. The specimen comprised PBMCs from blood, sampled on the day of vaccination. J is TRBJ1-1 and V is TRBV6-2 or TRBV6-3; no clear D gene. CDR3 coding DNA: TGTGCCAGCAGCCGATCTACGGTGAACACTGAAGCTTTCTTT. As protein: CASSRSTVNTEAFF.